Each of the 20 T cell receptor beta chains below was sequenced from the same sample in a study of cytomegalovirus exposure and HLA in healthy donors. With 60 Vbeta and 13 Jbeta primers, the PCR was carried out. Clones were sequenced by immunoSEQ multiplex PCR, and TCRdb holds only the in-frame ones, with some missing. The sample consists of tens of thousands of clones, roughly 78% of them appearing once. Sample: PBMCs. Receptor source: a male donor in good health and CMV-seropositive.

J is TRBJ2-7 and V is TRBV5-8; no firm D call. Germline CDR1 is SGHTS and CDR2 is YDEGEE. V was pared by 0 bases and J by 2 bases, with 9 bases between. The CDR3 totals 14 residues. CDR3 sequence reads: CASSLEGVTYEQYF. In DNA form, the CDR3 reads TGTGCCAGCAGCTTGGAAGGAGTCACCTACGAGCAGTACTTC.

This clone was seen a single time. The rearrangement joins TRBV9 to TRBJ2-3, with 12 nucleotides matching TRBD2. J gave up 2 bases and V 6 bases, and 4 bases lay outside the gene matches. This CDR3 has 15 residues. Germline V gives CDR1 SGDLS, CDR2 YYNGEE. The CDR3 nucleotides read TGTGCCAGCAACAGACTAGCGGGGGACACAGATACGCAGTATTTT. Translating it yields CASNRLAGDTDTQYF.

This clone was detected a few times. This chain joins TRBV11-1 and TRBJ2-1; 11 bases map to TRBD2. The CDR3 has 16 residues. V was clipped by 4 bases and J by 9 bases; unmatched bases: 11. Germline assignment: CDR1 SGHAT and CDR2 FQDESV (reference sequence). CDR3 coding DNA: TGTGCCAGCAGCTACCGACTAGCGGGGCGCGGAGGTGAGCAGTTCTTC. Its protein product is CASSYRLAGRGGEQFF.

This chain links TRBV6-5 with TRBJ2-5, with 10 bases lining up with TRBD2. Germline V gene data show CDR1 as MNHEY and CDR2 as SVGAGI. Unmatched junction bases numbered 6, after V lost 4 bases and J lost 4 bases. The CDR3 has 15 residues. The CDR3 bases are TGTGCCAGCAGTTTAGTGCCTAGCGGGGGAGAGACCCAGTACTTC. Amino acid sequence: CASSLVPSGGETQYF.

The rearrangement uses TRBV5-1 and TRBJ2-7; TRBD1 agrees at 7 bases. The CDR3 is 14 residues long. The germline gives CDR1 SGHRS, CDR2 YFSETQ. Germline trimming cut 0 bases from V and 6 bases from J; bases unmatched to any gene: 6. In DNA, the CDR3 is TGCGCCAGCAGCTTGGCAGGGGGTTACCTCGAGCAGTACTTC. It codes for CASSLAGGYLEQYF.

This clone was counted once. J is TRBJ2-7 and V is TRBV27; TRBD1 aligns across 8 bases. Germline V gene data show CDR1 as MNHEY and CDR2 as SMNVEV (reference sequence). The CDR3 is made up of 14 amino acids. The junction had 3 bases not matched to a gene; V was cut back by 3 bases and J by 2 bases. The CDR3 region is CASSFVTGAYEQYF. The CDR3 DNA sequence: TGTGCCAGCAGTTTTGTGACAGGGGCCTACGAGCAGTACTTC.

V usage is TRBV10-2 and J usage is TRBJ1-1; TRBD1 aligns across 8 bases. The CDR3 has 16 amino acids. Germline trimming cut 7 bases from V and 0 bases from J; bases unmatched to any gene: 10. The germline V gene encodes CDR1 WSHSY and CDR2 SAAADI. CDR3 loop: CASIQERQGLNTEAFF. The CDR3, as DNA: TGCGCCAGCATCCAAGAGAGACAGGGGTTGAACACTGAAGCTTTCTTT.

This clone was observed a single time. This chain connects TRBV7-8 to TRBJ1-5, with D hard to call. The CDR3 runs 14 residues. The germline V gene has CDR1 SGHVS and CDR2 FQNEAQ. V shed 3 bases and J shed 3 bases, with 9 bases lying between them. The CDR3, as DNA: TGTGCCAGCAGCTTGGGCCAGAACAATCAGCCCCAGCATTTT. The encoded protein is CASSLGQNNQPQHF.

V is TRBV5-6 and J is TRBJ1-3; TRBD1 matches 7 bases. The CDR3 is 13 amino acids. V lost 4 bases and J lost 8; bases outside the gene matches: 6. CDR1 SGHDT and CDR2 YYEEEE come from the germline V gene. The DNA of the CDR3 is TGTGCCAGCAGCAGACAGGGATGGGACACCATATATTTT. It encodes CASSRQGWDTIYF.

This rearrangement joins TRBV19 to TRBJ1-5; possible D gene TRBD1, 6 bases. The CDR3 extends over 17 amino acids. Trimming shortened V by 5 bases and J by 0 bases, and 17 bases separated the two germline ends. Germline loops: CDR1 LNHDA, CDR2 SQIVND (reference sequence). The CDR3 region has the DNA TGTGCCAGTAGTGGCAGGGGTCCAATTAGTAGCAATCAGCCCCAGCATTTT. This gives the protein CASSGRGPISSNQPQHF.

The CDR3 coding sequence is TGTGCCTGGAGTGCCTTCGGGGATCTCGATCAGCCCCAGCATTTT. Protein product: CAWSAFGDLDQPQHF. The V gene is TRBV30, the J gene TRBJ1-5; no clear D. The CDR3 covers 15 residues. The germline CDR1 and CDR2 sequences are GTSNPN and SVGIG (reference sequence). Trimming left V 1 base short and J 5 bases short, with 15 bases between.

The V gene is TRBV4-1, the J gene TRBJ2-4; a weak D match, TRBD2 (5 bases). V shed 0 bases and J shed 8 bases, with 14 bases lying between them. The CDR3 sequence is 15 residues long. Per the germline V gene, CDR1 is MGHRA and CDR2 is YSYEKL. CDR3 in amino acids: CASSQDLLAGDIQYF. The CDR3 DNA reads as TGCGCCAGCAGCCAAGATCTGCTAGCAGGAGACATTCAGTACTTC.

The chain is built from TRBV19 and TRBJ1-1; D might be TRBD1 (5 bases). The CDR3 spans 12 residues. The ends were cut back, 9 bases at V and 4 bases at J, with 12 bases in the middle. The germline V gene has CDR1 LNHDA and CDR2 SQIVND (reference sequence). The CDR3 sequence: CASRIDSTEAFF. In DNA form, the CDR3 reads TGTGCCAGCCGAATTGACAGCACTGAAGCTTTCTTT.

This clone was seen just once. The CDR3 DNA reads TGCGCCAGCAGCCACACAGGGGTGGGCGTCTACAATGAGCAGTTCTTC. Protein sequence: CASSHTGVGVYNEQFF. The genes are TRBV4-1 and TRBJ2-1, with 7 bases aligning to TRBD1. CDR1 MGHRA and CDR2 YSYEKL come from the germline V gene. After removal of 3 bases from V and 3 bases from J, the junction contained 8 bases not matched to a gene. The CDR3 sequence is 16 residues long.

The chain recombines TRBV2 with TRBJ2-5; D ambiguous. Trimming removed 0 bases from V and 2 bases from J, with 7 bases in between. The CDR3 loop spans 14 amino acids. Germline V gene lookup returns CDR1 SNHLY and CDR2 FYNNEI. The CDR3 DNA is TGTGCCAGCAGTGAAGCGGTCTATCAAGAGACCCAGTACTTC. This encodes CASSEAVYQETQYF.

J is TRBJ2-7 and V is TRBV13; 8 nucleotides line up with TRBD1. Germline assignment: CDR1 PRHDT and CDR2 FYEKMQ (reference sequence). V dropped 5 bases and J dropped 3; count of bases not matched to a gene: 6. CDR3 length: 14 residues. Written as DNA, the CDR3 is TGTGCCAGCAGCCCCCGACAGGGGAACTACGAGCAGTACTTC. As protein: CASSPRQGNYEQYF.

This clone was picked up one time. The chain is built from TRBV9 and TRBJ2-7, with 8 bases lining up with TRBD1. The CDR3 totals 15 residues. Germline V lookup: CDR1 SGDLS, CDR2 YYNGEE. The trim removed 4 bases at V and 0 bases at J, leaving 6 bases unmatched. In DNA, the CDR3 is TGTGCCAGCAGCCGACAGGGGACGCCCTCCTACGAGCAGTACTTC. Protein: CASSRQGTPSYEQYF.

This clone was detected a few times. The gene calls are TRBV6-5 and TRBJ2-7, with TRBD2 matching over 7 bases. Germline values: CDR1 MNHEY, CDR2 SVGAGI. The CDR3 has 14 amino acids. V was clipped by 0 bases and J by 5 bases; unmatched bases: 4. The CDR3, as DNA: TGTGCCAGCAGTTACTCGTCTAGCGGAGACGAGCAGTACTTC. Translated: CASSYSSSGDEQYF.

In this sample, this clone turned up a few times. The rearrangement links TRBV6-1 to TRBJ1-5; weak D call: TRBD1 (5 bases). Trimming removed 7 bases at V and 7 bases at J, with 17 bases between. Germline V gene sequence: CDR1 MNHNS, CDR2 SASEGT. The CDR3 runs to 14 residues. The chain's CDR3 is CASTEVRGGQPQHF. In DNA form, the CDR3 reads TGTGCCAGCACCGAAGTGAGGGGAGGACAGCCCCAGCATTTT.

The chain combines TRBV30 with TRBJ2-2; D unclear. The V end was cut by 1 base, the J end by 0 bases, with 6 bases between. Germline V gives CDR1 GTSNPN, CDR2 SVGIG (reference sequence). This CDR3 spans 14 amino acids. The CDR3 loop reads CAWSGQANTGELFF. CDR3 coding DNA: TGTGCCTGGAGTGGGCAGGCGAACACCGGGGAGCTGTTTTTT.